These 29 T cell receptor beta chains came from one sample sequenced in a study of T cell repertoires in ileal Crohn's disease (dated by TCRdb to between 2017 and 2020). The method was the immunoSEQ multiplex PCR assay. The source is immuneACCESS, and TCRdb retained only in-frame sequences with V and J called. Part of the clones is not carried over; for the studies checked, unresolved V genes explain less than half of this, and the remainder is unexplained. This sample has 15,000 to 20,000 clones in its table, and roughly 70% of those were observed once. 5.3% of the sample comes from the top ten. Material: ileal tissue. These receptors were collected from an adult with Crohn's disease.

About this clone itself: In the same sample, other DNA sequences code for this CDR3. The chain uses TRBV5-1 and TRBJ2-1, with 7 bases that match TRBD1. The CDR3 has 15 residues. Germline trimming cut 0 bases from V and 4 bases from J; bases unmatched to any gene: 4. The germline V gene has CDR1 SGHRS and CDR2 YFSETQ. CDR3 sequence (DNA): TGCGCCAGCAGCTTGGAGGGGGCAGGGTACAATGAGCAGTTCTTC. It translates to CASSLEGAGYNEQFF.

The rearrangement links TRBV29-1 to TRBJ2-3, with 9 positions matching TRBD2. Germline V gives CDR1 SQVTM, CDR2 ANQGSEA. The ends lost 6 bases at V and 0 bases at J; junction bases unmatched: 10. This CDR3 has 16 amino acids. This chain's CDR3 is CSVKASSGMSTDTQYF. CDR3 coding DNA: TGCAGCGTAAAGGCTTCTAGCGGGATGAGCACAGATACGCAGTATTTT.

The sample holds one count of this clone. V and J are TRBV5-1 and TRBJ2-1; D gene uncertain. Trimming removed 4 bases at V and 6 bases at J, with 11 bases between. The CDR3 runs to 13 residues. Germline CDR1 reads SGHRS; CDR2 reads YFSETQ. CDR3 nucleotides: TGCGCCAGCAGCGCCGAACTTGGCAATGAGCAGTTCTTC. This codes for CASSAELGNEQFF.

This clone was seen only a few times. The chain recombines TRBV7-6 with TRBJ2-5; a weak D match, TRBD2 (5 bases). Trimming stripped 4 bases from V and 4 bases from J, with 13 bases between. The germline V gene has CDR1 SGHVS and CDR2 FNYEAQ. CDR3 length: 14 residues. CDR3 nucleotide sequence: TGTGCCAGCAGCTACGAGAGAGGGTTAGAGACCCAGTACTTC. Its protein product is CASSYERGLETQYF.

The chain joins TRBV6-1 to TRBJ1-2; 7 bases line up with TRBD1. Per germline, CDR1 MNHNS and CDR2 SASEGT. This CDR3 contains 14 residues. J lost 8 bases, V lost 7 bases, and 13 bases had no gene match. CDR3 in amino acids: CASTPLQTGDGYTF. The CDR3 DNA follows: TGTGCCAGCACTCCCCTCCAAACAGGGGACGGCTACACCTTC.

This clone was recorded a few times. The CDR3 is CASSEDPAGTDRSPLHF. The DNA for the CDR3 is TGTGCCAGCAGTGAAGACCCCGCCGGGACAGACAGATCACCCCTCCACTTT. The J gene is TRBJ1-6, the V gene TRBV2, with TRBD1 matching over 7 bases. Trimming at V came to 1 base and at J to 10 bases, leaving 13 bases not matched to a gene. CDR3 length equals 17 residues. Looked up from germline, CDR1 is SNHLY and CDR2 is FYNNEI.

V is TRBV5-1 and J is TRBJ2-1; 7 nucleotides agree with TRBD1. The V gene end was trimmed by 3 bases and the J gene end by 5 bases; junction bases not matched to a gene: 5. The CDR3 totals 14 residues. Per germline, CDR1 SGHRS and CDR2 YFSETQ. The DNA of the CDR3 is TGCGCCAGCAGCTACGGGACAGAGAACAATGAGCAGTTCTTC. Residues: CASSYGTENNEQFF.

The rearrangement joins TRBV9 to TRBJ1-2; possible D gene TRBD1, 5 bases. Germline V gene data show CDR1 as SGDLS and CDR2 as YYNGEE. Trimming removed 4 bases from V and 8 bases from J, with 24 bases in between. The CDR3 is 16 amino acids. The CDR3 bases are TGTGCCAGCAGCAAAGGGACTTATCCCCCGGAAGGCGGCTACACCTTC. As protein: CASSKGTYPPEGGYTF.

The CDR3 nucleotides are TGTGCCAGCAGCTCCGGGACAGGGGGAGAAAAACTGTTTTTT. It yields the protein CASSSGTGGEKLFF. The V and J genes are TRBV2 and TRBJ1-4; 11 positions agree with TRBD1. Germline V gives CDR1 SNHLY, CDR2 FYNNEI. This CDR3 region has 14 residues. The trim removed 6 bases at V and 8 bases at J, leaving 5 bases unmatched.

The V and J genes are TRBV5-5 and TRBJ2-6; the D is unclear. Germline V gene sequence: CDR1 SGHKS, CDR2 YYEKEE (reference sequence). Trimming took off 2 bases at V and 0 bases at J, with 9 bases between the two ends. The CDR3 is made up of 16 amino acids. The CDR3 coding sequence is TGTGCCAGCAGCTTAGACGGGTACTCTGGGGCCAACGTCCTGACTTTC. Residues: CASSLDGYSGANVLTF. Complete variable domain (other parts from reference TRBV5-5 and TRBJ2-6): DAGVTQSPTHLIKTRGQQVTLRCSPISGHKSVSWYQQVLGQGPQFIFQYYEKEERGRGNFPDRFSARQFPNYSSELNVNALLLGDSALYLCASSLDGYSGANVLTFGAGSRLTVL.

This clone was detected only a few times. The rearrangement uses TRBV19 and TRBJ2-1; D perhaps matches TRBD2 (6 bases). Trimming stripped 2 bases from V and 4 bases from J, with 12 bases between. Germline loops: CDR1 LNHDA, CDR2 SQIVND (reference sequence). CDR3 size: 15 residues. Here the CDR3 DNA reads TGTGCCAGTAGTATATCCTTAGCGGTATACAATGAGCAGTTCTTC. This translates into CASSISLAVYNEQFF.

This chain connects TRBV29-1 to TRBJ2-7; 12 bases are a match to TRBD1. The CDR3 has 13 residues. Germline trimming cut 7 bases from V and 3 bases from J; bases unmatched to any gene: 4. CDR1 is SQVTM, CDR2 ANQGSEA, per germline. The CDR3 loop reads CSAGTGGLYEQYF. The CDR3 DNA reads TGCAGCGCTGGGACAGGGGGCCTCTACGAGCAGTACTTC.

The V and J genes are TRBV30 and TRBJ1-1; D possibly corresponds to TRBD1 (5 bases). The CDR3 consists of 16 residues. V lost 5 bases and J lost 2, with 21 bases in between. Germline CDR1 GTSNPN, CDR2 SVGIG (reference sequence). The CDR3 DNA sequence: TGTGCCTGGGAGGCGACCTCGACTCAGGGAAACACTGAAGCTTTCTTT. It specifies CAWEATSTQGNTEAFF.

The chain's CDR3 is CASSMAPDRMAGYTF. The DNA of the CDR3 is TGTGCCAGTAGTATGGCCCCGGACAGGATGGCTGGCTACACCTTC. The chain is built from TRBV19 and TRBJ1-2, with TRBD1 identical over 7 bases. CDR1 is LNHDA, CDR2 SQIVND, per germline (reference sequence). The ends lost 3 bases at V and 7 bases at J; junction bases unmatched: 11. The CDR3 is 15 amino acids.

This clone has a handful of counts. This chain joins TRBV18 and TRBJ1-5; D remains ambiguous. Trimming took off 3 bases at V and 10 bases at J, with 16 bases between the two ends. The CDR3 is 14 residues long. Germline-derived CDR1 and CDR2 are KGHSH and LQKENI. CDR3 residues: CASSPPALRNPQHF. CDR3 in DNA: TGTGCCAGCTCACCCCCTGCTTTGAGGAATCCCCAGCATTTT.

This clone has just a few counts. V gene TRBV27 combines with J gene TRBJ2-3; 8 nucleotides agree with TRBD2. The CDR3 contains 14 residues. The V segment lost 6 bases and the J segment 2 bases; nucleotides outside the gene matches: 4. CDR1 MNHEY and CDR2 SMNVEV come from the germline V gene (reference sequence). CDR3 loop: CASRPGGTTDTQYF. The CDR3 nucleotides read TGTGCCAGCAGGCCGGGAGGGACCACAGATACGCAGTATTTT.

The rearrangement uses TRBV6-4 and TRBJ2-2; D call uncertain. Germline assignment: CDR1 MRHNA and CDR2 SNTAGT. The CDR3 contains 14 residues. Deletions cut 0 bases from V and 3 bases from J, with 5 bases between. The CDR3 nucleotides are TGTGCCAGCAGTGACTCGCCAGACACCGGGGAGCTGTTTTTT. It codes for CASSDSPDTGELFF.

This chain uses TRBV5-1 with TRBJ1-5, with D possibly matching TRBD1 (5 bases). The length of the CDR3 is 14 residues. Per the germline V gene, CDR1 is SGHRS and CDR2 is YFSETQ. Trimming took 3 bases from V and 4 from J, leaving 11 bases between them. In DNA, the CDR3 is TGCGCCAGCAGCTGGGGGGGGACTAATCAGCCCCAGCATTTT. It yields the protein CASSWGGTNQPQHF.

In nucleotides, the CDR3 is TGTGCCAGCAGTTTAGGCGGGAGCTCCTACGAGCAGTACTTC. As protein: CASSLGGSSYEQYF. The V gene is TRBV27, the J gene TRBJ2-7, with TRBD2 matching over 7 bases. V was pared by 2 bases and J by 0 bases, with 1 base of the junction left unmatched. Per germline, CDR1 MNHEY and CDR2 SMNVEV (reference sequence). This CDR3 is 14 amino acids long.

The chain joins TRBV5-6 to TRBJ1-2; tentative D call: TRBD1 (6 bases). The V gene's germline CDR1 is SGHDT and CDR2 YYEEEE. CDR3 length equals 13 residues. V dropped 4 bases and J dropped 4 bases, with 11 bases sitting between them. CDR3: CASSADRTYGYTF. DNA of the CDR3: TGTGCCAGCAGCGCGGACAGAACCTATGGCTACACCTTC.

This clone was counted once. The V gene is TRBV2, the J gene TRBJ1-2, with TRBD1 as a possible D gene (6 bases). V lost 5 bases to trimming and J lost 0 bases, with 16 bases between them. CDR1 is SNHLY and CDR2 is FYNNEI in the germline V gene. The CDR3 length is 16 residues. CDR3 protein: CASSLTYRDPNYGYTF. CDR3 in DNA: TGTGCCAGCAGTCTTACTTACAGGGACCCTAACTATGGCTACACCTTC.

This chain links TRBV6-4 with TRBJ2-3, with a possible D match to TRBD2 (6 bases). The CDR3 runs to 16 residues. Germline assignment: CDR1 MRHNA and CDR2 SNTAGT. V was clipped by 3 bases and J by 3 bases, with 16 bases between them. The CDR3 DNA follows: TGTGCCAGCAGTGAAATTAGCGGAATAGGGACAGATACGCAGTATTTT. This sequence encodes CASSEISGIGTDTQYF.

The V gene is TRBV6-1, the J gene TRBJ1-1, with 9 positions matching TRBD1. The V and J ends lost 5 bases and 4 bases, in that order; junction bases with no gene match: 8. CDR1 MNHNS and CDR2 SASEGT come from the germline V gene. The CDR3 sequence is 15 residues long. CDR3 nucleotides: TGTGCCAGCAGTTCCCACAGGGGGCACGGCACTGAAGCTTTCTTT. Its protein product is CASSSHRGHGTEAFF.

The chain joins TRBV18 to TRBJ2-3; D possibly corresponds to TRBD2 (6 bases). Germline CDR1 and CDR2: KGHSH and LQKENI. Trimming cost V 0 bases and J 1 base, with 11 bases left between them. This CDR3 is built from 16 residues. The CDR3 spells CASSPPRVAGTDTQYF. CDR3 in DNA: TGTGCCAGCTCACCACCGCGAGTAGCGGGCACAGATACGCAGTATTTT.

This chain links TRBV5-1 with TRBJ1-2; 7 bases line up with TRBD1. Germline trimming cut 0 bases from V and 0 bases from J; bases unmatched to any gene: 11. Germline CDR1 SGHRS, CDR2 YFSETQ. CDR3 length: 18 amino acids. The CDR3 protein is CASSLGGLGGQANYGYTF. The DNA for the CDR3 is TGCGCCAGCAGCTTGGGGGGGCTTGGTGGACAGGCTAACTATGGCTACACCTTC.

The V gene is TRBV9, the J gene TRBJ2-7; tentative D call: TRBD2 (6 bases). Per germline, CDR1 SGDLS and CDR2 YYNGEE. Between the trimmed V and J ends, which lost 4 bases and 3 bases, there was a span of 17 bases. The CDR3 extends over 15 amino acids. The CDR3 nucleotides read TGTGCCAGCAGCCTATCCGGGAGCGAAGGCTACGAGCAGTACTTC. Protein sequence: CASSLSGSEGYEQYF.

The chain employs TRBV5-4 and TRBJ2-7, with D possibly matching TRBD2 (5 bases). CDR1 SGHNT and CDR2 YYREEE come from the germline V gene (reference sequence). Trimming shortened V by 1 base and J by 7 bases, and 12 bases separated the two germline ends. The CDR3 is made up of 13 amino acids. The CDR3 reads CASSLFPGWEQYF. The CDR3, as DNA: TGTGCCAGCAGCTTGTTTCCGGGATGGGAGCAGTACTTC.

The chain employs TRBV28 and TRBJ2-2, with D tentatively TRBD2 (5 bases). The CDR3 sequence is 16 residues long. V lost 0 bases and J 2 bases, leaving 10 bases between the germline ends. Germline V gene data show CDR1 as MDHEN and CDR2 as SYDVKM. CDR3 residues: CASSLWGGRNTGELFF. In DNA, the CDR3 is TGTGCCAGCAGTTTATGGGGCGGGCGTAACACCGGGGAGCTGTTTTTT.

The V call is TRBV6-4, the J call TRBJ2-2, with 7 nucleotides matching TRBD2. The germline V gene encodes CDR1 MRHNA and CDR2 SNTAGT. V was pared by 0 bases and J by 3 bases, with 4 bases of the junction left unmatched. CDR3 length: 16 residues. The CDR3 sequence is CASSDSTGGHTGELFF. Written as DNA, the CDR3 is TGTGCCAGCAGTGACTCGACGGGAGGACACACCGGGGAGCTGTTTTTT.